This TCR beta chain was retrieved from a study of T cells expressing NK-cell markers. Germline V gives CDR1 SGHRS, CDR2 YFSETQ. There are 15 residues in the CDR3. 5'RACE template switching with UMIs produced the TCR beta cDNA. For each CDR3 protein, TCRdb gives one entry from its re-call of the 5' RACE reads, without DNA. The sample shows about 390,000 distinct CDR3 sequences, and about 10% sits with its ten largest clones. General study points: In several donors, dominant clonotypes made up about 25-60.1% of CD3+CD56-NKG2C+ cells.

As to this clonotype: Its target is unknown.

The sample was blood T cells: a sorted CD56 or NKG2C T cell subset, CD4+ or CD8+ T cells, or bulk PBMC T cells (not recorded which). This TCR derives from a woman aged 45-59 years in good health. V is TRBV5-1 and J is TRBJ2-1; there is no DNA to check the TCRdb D call of TRBD1. CDR3 protein: CASRGGGSSYNEQFF.